Shown below are 30 T cell receptor beta chains from a single sample sequenced in a study of T cell responses to AZD1222 COVID-19 vaccine. TCRdb keeps only in-frame clones here, not all; method: immunoSEQ multiplex PCR. The sample has about 150,000 clones; about 89% are singletons. The source material was peripheral blood, sampled 28 days after the second AZD1222 dose. These receptors were collected from an adult who received the AZD1222 COVID-19 vaccine.

This clone appeared a few times. Written as DNA, the CDR3 is TGCAGCGTTGCCGGGGTCCCGGGTTACTCCTACGAGCAGTACTTC. It codes for CSVAGVPGYSYEQYF. V usage is TRBV29-1 and J usage is TRBJ2-7; weak D call: TRBD2 (5 bases). V lost 4 bases and J 0 bases, leaving 16 bases between the germline ends. Looked up from germline, CDR1 is SQVTM and CDR2 is ANQGSEA. The CDR3 is 15 residues long.

The J gene is TRBJ1-4, the V gene TRBV27, with 8 positions matching TRBD1. This CDR3 contains 15 residues. Germline loops: CDR1 MNHEY, CDR2 SMNVEV (reference sequence). J was trimmed by 6 bases and V by 4 bases; bases with no gene match: 7. The CDR3 loop reads CASSSRTGWDEKLFF. CDR3 in DNA: TGTGCCAGCAGTTCACGGACAGGGTGGGATGAAAAACTGTTTTTT. Full variable domain (rest looked up from reference TRBV27 and TRBJ1-4): EAQVTQNPRYLITVTGKKLTVTCSQNMNHEYMSWYRQDPGLGLRQIYYSMNVEVTDKGDVPEGYKVSRKEKRNFPLILESPSPNQTSLYFCASSSRTGWDEKLFFGSGTQLSVL.

The rearrangement links TRBV10-3 to TRBJ1-1; D is uncertain. Per germline, CDR1 ENHRY and CDR2 SYGVKD. V shed 5 bases and J shed 4 bases, with 14 bases lying between them. CDR3 length: 14 residues. Here the CDR3 reads CAISRTSESTEAFF. The CDR3 nucleotides read TGTGCCATCAGTAGGACCTCTGAGAGCACTGAAGCTTTCTTT.

The rearrangement links TRBV4-1 to TRBJ2-3; TRBD2 aligns across 8 bases. The V and J ends lost 0 bases and 3 bases, in that order; junction bases with no gene match: 5. CDR3 length: 16 residues. The V gene's germline CDR1 is MGHRA and CDR2 YSYEKL. The CDR3 DNA is TGCGCCAGCAGCCAAGAAACGGCTAGCGGGACAGATACGCAGTATTTT. Its translation is CASSQETASGTDTQYF.

The gene calls are TRBV5-4 and TRBJ2-7, with 7 bases identical to TRBD1. This CDR3 has 15 residues. Germline V gene sequence: CDR1 SGHNT, CDR2 YYREEE (reference sequence). J gave up 0 bases and V 4 bases, and 7 bases lay outside the gene matches. DNA for the CDR3: TGTGCCAGCAGCCCTGGGACAGCCCCCTCCTACGAGCAGTACTTC. Amino acid sequence: CASSPGTAPSYEQYF. Supplemented by reference TRBV5-4 and TRBJ2-7, the full variable domain reads ETGVTQSPTHLIKTRGQQVTLRCSSQSGHNTVSWYQQALGQGPQFIFQYYREEENGRGNFPPRFSGLQFPNYSSELNVNALELDDSALYLCASSPGTAPSYEQYFGPGTRLTVT.

The CDR3 sequence: CASSKPVRDATQYF. The DNA of the CDR3 is TGTGCCAGTAGTAAACCCGTTAGGGACGCGACCCAGTACTTC. This chain connects TRBV19 to TRBJ2-5; D tentatively reads TRBD1 or TRBD2 (5 bases each). Trimming pared 4 bases from V and 7 bases from J, leaving 16 bases between. Per germline, CDR1 LNHDA and CDR2 SQIVND (reference sequence). This CDR3 spans 14 amino acids.

J is TRBJ2-5 and V is TRBV29-1; 8 bases line up with TRBD2. Germline V lookup: CDR1 SQVTM, CDR2 ANQGSEA. V was pared by 5 bases and J by 5 bases, with 10 bases of the junction left unmatched. The CDR3 runs 14 residues. The CDR3 DNA reads as TGCAGCGTTCGAAGACTAGCGCGAGGGGAGACCCAGTACTTC. As protein: CSVRRLARGETQYF.

The chain recombines TRBV6-2 or TRBV6-3 with TRBJ1-2; a weak D match, TRBD1 (6 bases). Germline V gene data show CDR1 as MNHEY and CDR2 as SVGEGT. The CDR3 has 15 amino acids. V dropped 4 bases and J dropped 6 bases, with 18 bases sitting between them. CDR3 DNA sequence: TGTGCCAGCAGTTTGGCAGTCCAGGCAGGGGATGGCTACACCTTC. Protein: CASSLAVQAGDGYTF.

The genes are TRBV7-9 and TRBJ2-2; no reliable D call. V lost 5 bases and J lost 4, with 8 bases in between. There are 13 residues in the CDR3. Germline CDR1 SEHNR, CDR2 FQNEAQ (reference sequence). CDR3 region: CASSRSVTGELFF. The CDR3, as DNA: TGTGCCAGCAGCCGGAGCGTCACCGGGGAGCTGTTTTTT.

This chain joins TRBV12-3 or TRBV12-4 and TRBJ1-5, with D possibly being TRBD1 (6 bases). The CDR3 loop spans 13 amino acids. The V and J ends lost 10 bases and 4 bases respectively, with 14 bases between them. The CDR3 DNA sequence: TGTGCCATAGGGGAGGGGGGGAATCAGCCCCAGCATTTT. It encodes CAIGEGGNQPQHF.

A single count supports this clone. V usage is TRBV11-3 and J usage is TRBJ2-5; tentative D call: TRBD2 (5 bases). V lost 1 base and J lost 5, with 8 bases in between. CDR1 and CDR2 from the germline V gene are SGHNT and YENEEA. The CDR3 contains 13 residues. The CDR3 is CASSLASWETQYF. CDR3 DNA: TGTGCCAGCAGCTTAGCTAGCTGGGAGACCCAGTACTTC.

The CDR3 DNA reads as TGTGCCAGCAGCCCGGCGGGCAATCAGCCCCAGCATTTT. Residues: CASSPAGNQPQHF. This rearrangement joins TRBV3-1 (or the pseudogene TRBV3-2) to TRBJ1-5; D is unresolved. Germline CDR1 and CDR2: LGHDT and YNNKEL (reference sequence). The CDR3 has 13 residues. Trimming took 4 bases from V and 2 from J, leaving 6 bases between them.

The V gene is TRBV6-5, the J gene TRBJ1-1; D ambiguous. CDR3 size: 12 residues. From germline, CDR1 is MNHEY and CDR2 SVGAGI. The germline V and J ends were trimmed by 7 bases and 1 base, with 7 bases remaining between them. CDR3 in amino acids: CASNGENTEAFF. The CDR3, as DNA: TGTGCCAGCAACGGGGAGAACACTGAAGCTTTCTTT.

V and J are TRBV30 and TRBJ2-2, with D possibly matching TRBD1 (5 bases). V gave up 3 bases and J gave up 7 bases, with 12 bases separating them. The CDR3 is made up of 13 amino acids. Germline assignment: CDR1 GTSNPN and CDR2 SVGIG (reference sequence). The DNA for the CDR3 is TGTGCCTGGAGCGGGCAAGGGGTCGGGGAGCTGTTTTTT. Its protein is CAWSGQGVGELFF.

The rearrangement joins TRBV27 to TRBJ1-2; D is perhaps TRBD1 (6 bases). Trimming stripped 8 bases from V and 8 bases from J, with 21 bases between. The CDR3 loop spans 14 amino acids. Germline assignment: CDR1 MNHEY and CDR2 SMNVEV (reference sequence). CDR3 nucleotides: TGTGCCAGCTCCTCCGGGGGGCCAAAAGGAGGCTACACCTTC. Translating gives CASSSGGPKGGYTF.

V usage is TRBV19 and J usage is TRBJ2-1; tentatively, D is TRBD2 (6 bases). V shed 4 bases and J shed 4 bases, with 11 bases lying between them. The CDR3 is 14 residues long. Germline CDR1 LNHDA, CDR2 SQIVND (reference sequence). CDR3 sequence (DNA): TGTGCCAGTAGTAGCGGGACTTATTACAATGAGCAGTTCTTC. Its translation is CASSSGTYYNEQFF.

This chain links TRBV7-8 with TRBJ2-2, with D maybe TRBD1 (7 bases). CDR3 length equals 16 residues. The germline gives CDR1 SGHVS, CDR2 FQNEAQ. V gave up 1 base and J gave up 4 bases, with 13 bases separating them. CDR3 sequence: CASSLGQEGATGELFF. As DNA, the CDR3 is TGTGCCAGCAGCTTAGGTCAGGAGGGGGCCACCGGGGAGCTGTTTTTT.

The CDR3 loop reads CASSTGQGGYEQYF. CDR3 sequence (DNA): TGTGCCAGCAGCACCGGACAGGGAGGGTACGAGCAGTACTTC. The chain combines TRBV7-2 with TRBJ2-7, with D possibly TRBD1 on 8 matching bases. V dropped 5 bases and J dropped 4 bases, with 15 bases sitting between them. The CDR3 totals 14 residues. Germline CDR1 and CDR2: SGHTA and FQGNSA. Based on the CDR3 plus reference TRBV7-2 and TRBJ2-7, the full variable domain is GAGVSQSPSNKVTEKGKDVELRCDPISGHTALYWYRQSLGQGLEFLIYFQGNSAPDKSGLPSDRFSAERTGGSVSTLTIQRTQQEDSAVYLCASSTGQGGYEQYFGPGTRLTVT.

As to this clone: Other DNA sequences from this sample encode an identical CDR3 as well. V and J are TRBV19 and TRBJ2-5; 11 bases agree with TRBD2. The CDR3 sequence is 15 residues long. The V gene's germline CDR1 is LNHDA and CDR2 SQIVND (reference sequence). J lost 2 bases, V lost 1 base, and 0 bases had no gene match. CDR3 protein: CASSIGLAGQETQYF. The CDR3 DNA follows: TGTGCCAGTAGTATAGGACTAGCGGGACAAGAGACCCAGTACTTC.

The chain employs TRBV5-4 and TRBJ1-5, with 7 bases matching TRBD1. CDR1 SGHNT and CDR2 YYREEE come from the germline V gene (reference sequence). The junction had 0 bases not matched to a gene; V was cut back by 0 bases and J by 6 bases. CDR3 length: 13 residues. The CDR3 bases are TGTGCCAGCAGCTTGGGGACAGGTCAGCCCCAGCATTTT. Residues: CASSLGTGQPQHF.

The chain joins TRBV19 to TRBJ2-1; D remains ambiguous. Germline V gives CDR1 LNHDA, CDR2 SQIVND (reference sequence). V was cut by 3 bases and J by 6 bases, with 6 bases left in between. The CDR3 totals 12 residues. CDR3 protein: CASSIYSNEQFF. The CDR3 DNA is TGTGCCAGTAGTATCTACTCCAATGAGCAGTTCTTC.

The chain employs TRBV23-1 and TRBJ1-5; no firm D call. TRBV23-1 is recorded as an ORF, its role being uncertain. This CDR3 spans 17 amino acids. Trimming shortened V by 8 bases and J by 0 bases, and 20 bases separated the two germline ends. The CDR3 nucleotides are TGCGCCAGCGGCCCCGCCGGGAGCCTCAATAGCAATCAGCCCCAGCATTTT. This translates into CASGPAGSLNSNQPQHF.

This chain connects TRBV6-4 to TRBJ2-1; TRBD1 agrees at 8 bases. V was pared by 4 bases and J by 1 base, with 3 bases of the junction left unmatched. CDR1 is MRHNA and CDR2 is SNTAGT in the germline V gene. This CDR3 has 15 amino acids. CDR3 loop: CASSVQGASYNEQFF. DNA of the CDR3: TGTGCCAGCAGTGTGCAGGGGGCGTCCTACAATGAGCAGTTCTTC.

Only a few counts were recorded for this clone. The chain couples TRBV5-1 to TRBJ1-4; D unclear. This CDR3 is built from 13 residues. Trimming shortened V by 5 bases and J by 8 bases, and 13 bases separated the two germline ends. Germline V lookup: CDR1 SGHRS, CDR2 YFSETQ. Written as DNA, the CDR3 is TGCGCCAGCAGTCAGACCCTAACCGAAAAACTGTTTTTT. Amino acid sequence: CASSQTLTEKLFF.

This chain connects TRBV5-1 to TRBJ2-3, with D perhaps being TRBD1 or TRBD2 (5 bases each). V gave up 5 bases and J gave up 3 bases, with 19 bases separating them. In germline, CDR1 is SGHRS, CDR2 YFSETQ. The CDR3 spans 16 residues. CDR3: CASSGAKAGGTDTQYF. In DNA form, the CDR3 reads TGCGCCAGCAGTGGGGCTAAGGCTGGCGGGACAGATACGCAGTATTTT.

This clone was picked up one time. The chain recombines TRBV7-3 with TRBJ2-1; 10 bases map to TRBD2. Germline V gene lookup returns CDR1 SGHTA and CDR2 FQGTGA. The length of the CDR3 is 18 residues. V dropped 4 bases and J dropped 7; count of bases not matched to a gene: 16. The chain's CDR3 is CASSSIPAGLAMGNEQFF. CDR3 nucleotide sequence: TGTGCCAGCAGCTCAATCCCGGCGGGACTAGCGATGGGTAATGAGCAGTTCTTC. Full variable domain (rest looked up from reference TRBV7-3 and TRBJ2-1): GAGVSQTPSNKVTEKGKYVELRCDPISGHTALYWYRQSLGQGPEFLIYFQGTGAADDSGLPNDRFFAVRPEGSVSTLKIQRTERGDSAVYLCASSSIPAGLAMGNEQFFGPGTRLTVL.

The chain recombines TRBV5-1 with TRBJ2-2; D uncertain. Germline-derived CDR1 and CDR2 are SGHRS and YFSETQ. This CDR3 is built from 16 residues. Trimming shortened V by 2 bases and J by 3 bases, and 14 bases separated the two germline ends. CDR3 in DNA: TGCGCCAGCAGCTTCCAGGACCTCGGAGACACCGGGGAGCTGTTTTTT. Protein product: CASSFQDLGDTGELFF.

V and J are TRBV19 and TRBJ1-3, with D hard to call. This CDR3 spans 15 amino acids. Germline V gives CDR1 LNHDA, CDR2 SQIVND (reference sequence). V lost 3 bases, J lost 0 bases, and 9 bases lay in between. The CDR3 DNA reads TGTGCCAGTAGTATCATCCCTGGCTCTGGAAACACCATATATTTT. Protein sequence: CASSIIPGSGNTIYF.

The chain employs TRBV9 and TRBJ2-7; TRBD2 matches at 10 bases. V lost 4 bases, J lost 2 bases, and 6 bases stayed unmatched. Germline assignment: CDR1 SGDLS and CDR2 YYNGEE. There are 15 residues in the CDR3. In nucleotides, the CDR3 is TGTGCCAGCAGCACTAGCGGGGCGGGAACCTACGAGCAGTACTTC. It is translated as CASSTSGAGTYEQYF.

This clone was observed once. The V call is TRBV6-5, the J call TRBJ1-1; D might be TRBD1 (5 bases). The V end was cut by 10 bases, the J end by 8 bases, with 17 bases between. Germline values: CDR1 MNHEY, CDR2 SVGAGI. The CDR3 totals 12 residues. CDR3 bases: TGTGCCACCCAGGGAGTTACCTACGAAGCTTTCTTT. Encoded protein: CATQGVTYEAFF.